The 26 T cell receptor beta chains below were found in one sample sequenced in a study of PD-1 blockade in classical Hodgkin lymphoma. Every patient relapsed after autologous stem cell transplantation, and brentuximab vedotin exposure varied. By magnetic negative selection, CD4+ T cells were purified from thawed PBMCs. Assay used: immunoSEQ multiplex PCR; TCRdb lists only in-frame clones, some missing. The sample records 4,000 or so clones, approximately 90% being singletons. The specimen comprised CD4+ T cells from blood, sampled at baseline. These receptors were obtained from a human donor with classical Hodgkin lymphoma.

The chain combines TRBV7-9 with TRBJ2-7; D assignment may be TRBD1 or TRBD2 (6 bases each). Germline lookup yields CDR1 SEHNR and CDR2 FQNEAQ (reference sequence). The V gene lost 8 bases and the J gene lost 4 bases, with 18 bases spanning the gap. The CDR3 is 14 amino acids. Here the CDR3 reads CASRSGGGEYEQYF. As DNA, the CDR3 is TGTGCCAGCCGCTCCGGGGGCGGAGAGTACGAGCAGTACTTC.

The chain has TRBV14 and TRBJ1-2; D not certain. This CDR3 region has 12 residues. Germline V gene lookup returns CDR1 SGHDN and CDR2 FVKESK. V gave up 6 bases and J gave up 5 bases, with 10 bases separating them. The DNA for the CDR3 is TGTGCCAGCAGTCCCTCCTCATATGGCTACACCTTC. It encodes CASSPSSYGYTF.

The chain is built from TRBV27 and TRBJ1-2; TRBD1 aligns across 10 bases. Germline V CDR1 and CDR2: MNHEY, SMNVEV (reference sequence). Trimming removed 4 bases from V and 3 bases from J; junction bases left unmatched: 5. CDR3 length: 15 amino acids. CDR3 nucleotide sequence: TGTGCCAGCAGTTCTCCGGGACAGGGGTACTATGGCTACACCTTC. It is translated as CASSSPGQGYYGYTF.

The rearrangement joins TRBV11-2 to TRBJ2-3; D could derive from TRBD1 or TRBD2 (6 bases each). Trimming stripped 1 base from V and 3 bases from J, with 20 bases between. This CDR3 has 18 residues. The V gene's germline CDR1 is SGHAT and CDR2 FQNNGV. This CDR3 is CASSLGIGGAGATDTQYF. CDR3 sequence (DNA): TGTGCCAGCAGCTTAGGAATTGGCGGGGCAGGGGCGACAGATACGCAGTATTTT.

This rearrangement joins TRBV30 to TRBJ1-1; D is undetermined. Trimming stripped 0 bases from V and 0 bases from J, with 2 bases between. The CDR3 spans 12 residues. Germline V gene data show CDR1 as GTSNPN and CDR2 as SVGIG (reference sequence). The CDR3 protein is CAWSVVNTEAFF. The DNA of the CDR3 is TGTGCCTGGAGTGTTGTGAACACTGAAGCTTTCTTT.

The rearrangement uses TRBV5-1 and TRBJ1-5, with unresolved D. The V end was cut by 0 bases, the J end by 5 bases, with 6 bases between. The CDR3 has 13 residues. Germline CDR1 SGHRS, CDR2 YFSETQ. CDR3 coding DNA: TGCGCCAGCAGCTTGGACACCCATCAGCCCCAGCATTTT. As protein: CASSLDTHQPQHF.

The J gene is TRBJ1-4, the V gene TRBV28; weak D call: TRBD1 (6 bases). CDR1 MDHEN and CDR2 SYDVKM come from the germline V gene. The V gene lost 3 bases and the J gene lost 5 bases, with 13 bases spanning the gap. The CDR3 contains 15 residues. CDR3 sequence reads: CASSFPTGTNEKLFF. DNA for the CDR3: TGTGCCAGCAGTTTCCCGACAGGCACGAATGAAAAACTGTTTTTT. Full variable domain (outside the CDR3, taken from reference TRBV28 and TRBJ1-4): DVKVTQSSRYLVKRTGEKVFLECVQDMDHENMFWYRQDPGLGLRLIYFSYDVKMKEKGDIPEGYSVSREKKERFSLILESASTNQTSMYLCASSFPTGTNEKLFFGSGTQLSVL.

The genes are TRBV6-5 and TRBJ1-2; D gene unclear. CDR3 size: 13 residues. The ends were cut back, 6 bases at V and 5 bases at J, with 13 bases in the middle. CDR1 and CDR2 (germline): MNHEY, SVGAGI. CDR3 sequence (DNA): TGTGCCAGCAGCCGCCTGGGGTCGTATGGCTACACCTTC. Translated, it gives CASSRLGSYGYTF.

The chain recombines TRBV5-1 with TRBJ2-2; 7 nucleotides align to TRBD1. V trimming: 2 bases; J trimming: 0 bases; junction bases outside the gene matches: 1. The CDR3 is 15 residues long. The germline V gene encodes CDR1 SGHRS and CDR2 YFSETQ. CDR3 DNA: TGCGCCAGCAGCTTTACAGGGGCGAACACCGGGGAGCTGTTTTTT. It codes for CASSFTGANTGELFF.

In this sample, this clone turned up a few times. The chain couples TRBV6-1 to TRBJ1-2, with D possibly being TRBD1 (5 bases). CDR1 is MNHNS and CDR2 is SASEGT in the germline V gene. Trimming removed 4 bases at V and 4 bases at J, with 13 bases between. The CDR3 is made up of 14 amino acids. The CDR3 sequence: CASSAGVGPYGYTF. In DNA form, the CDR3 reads TGTGCCAGCAGTGCCGGCGTGGGACCCTATGGCTACACCTTC.

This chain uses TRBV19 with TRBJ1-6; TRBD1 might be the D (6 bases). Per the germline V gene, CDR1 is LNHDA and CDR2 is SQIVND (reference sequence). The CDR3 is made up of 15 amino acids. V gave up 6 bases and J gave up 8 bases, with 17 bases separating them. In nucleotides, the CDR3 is TGTGCCAGTAGACCTTTACAGGGAAATGATTCACCCCTCCACTTT. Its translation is CASRPLQGNDSPLHF.

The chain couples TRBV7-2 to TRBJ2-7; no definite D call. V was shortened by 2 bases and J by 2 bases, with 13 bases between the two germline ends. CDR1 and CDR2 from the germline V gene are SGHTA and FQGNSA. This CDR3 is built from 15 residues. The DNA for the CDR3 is TGTGCCAGCAGCTTAAAAAGGGCATGGGCCTACGAGCAGTACTTC. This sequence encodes CASSLKRAWAYEQYF.

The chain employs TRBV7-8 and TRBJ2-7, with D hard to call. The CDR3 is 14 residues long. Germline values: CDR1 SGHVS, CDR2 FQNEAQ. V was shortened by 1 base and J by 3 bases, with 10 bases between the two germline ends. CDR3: CASSLGQQLYEQYF. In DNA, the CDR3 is TGTGCCAGCAGCTTAGGCCAGCAACTCTACGAGCAGTACTTC.

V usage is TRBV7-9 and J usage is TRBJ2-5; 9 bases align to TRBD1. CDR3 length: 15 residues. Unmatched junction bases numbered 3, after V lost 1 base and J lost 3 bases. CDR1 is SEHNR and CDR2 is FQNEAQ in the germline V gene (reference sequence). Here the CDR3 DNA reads TGTGCCAGCAGCTTAGGGGACAGGGACGAAGAGACCCAGTACTTC. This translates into CASSLGDRDEETQYF.

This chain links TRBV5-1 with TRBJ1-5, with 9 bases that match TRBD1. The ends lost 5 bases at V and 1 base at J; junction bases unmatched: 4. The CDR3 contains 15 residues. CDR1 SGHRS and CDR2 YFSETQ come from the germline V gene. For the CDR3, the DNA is TGCGCCAGCAGTCCCGGACAGGGGAGCAATCAGCCCCAGCATTTT. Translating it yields CASSPGQGSNQPQHF.

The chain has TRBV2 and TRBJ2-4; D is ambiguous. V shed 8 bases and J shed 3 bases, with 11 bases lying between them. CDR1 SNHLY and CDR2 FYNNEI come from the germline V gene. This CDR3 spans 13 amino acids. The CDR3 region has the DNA TGTGCCAGCGAGCCCCCCTTCAAAAACATTCAGTACTTC. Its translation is CASEPPFKNIQYF.

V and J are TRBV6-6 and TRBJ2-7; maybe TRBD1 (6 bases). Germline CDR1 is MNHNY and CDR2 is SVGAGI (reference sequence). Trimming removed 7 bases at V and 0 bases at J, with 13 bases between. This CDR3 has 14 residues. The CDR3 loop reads CASTLVDSSYEQYF. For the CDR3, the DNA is TGTGCCAGCACCTTAGTGGACAGCTCCTACGAGCAGTACTTC.

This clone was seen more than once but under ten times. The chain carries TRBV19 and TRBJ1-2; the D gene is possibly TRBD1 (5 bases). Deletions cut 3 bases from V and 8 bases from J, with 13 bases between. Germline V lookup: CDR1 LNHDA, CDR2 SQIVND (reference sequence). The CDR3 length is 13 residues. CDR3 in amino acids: CASSIGPGIGYTF. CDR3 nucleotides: TGTGCCAGTAGTATTGGGCCAGGGATCGGCTACACCTTC.

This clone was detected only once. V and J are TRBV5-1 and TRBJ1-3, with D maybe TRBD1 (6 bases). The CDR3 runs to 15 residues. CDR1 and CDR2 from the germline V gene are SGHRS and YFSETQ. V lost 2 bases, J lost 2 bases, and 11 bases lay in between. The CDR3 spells CASSLIPGAGNTIYF. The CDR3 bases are TGCGCCAGCAGCTTAATCCCAGGGGCTGGAAACACCATATATTTT. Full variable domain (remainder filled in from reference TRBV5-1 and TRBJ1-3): KAGVTQTPRYLIKTRGQQVTLSCSPISGHRSVSWYQQTPGQGLQFLFEYFSETQRNKGNFPGRFSGRQFSNSRSEMNVSTLELGDSALYLCASSLIPGAGNTIYFGEGSWLTVV.

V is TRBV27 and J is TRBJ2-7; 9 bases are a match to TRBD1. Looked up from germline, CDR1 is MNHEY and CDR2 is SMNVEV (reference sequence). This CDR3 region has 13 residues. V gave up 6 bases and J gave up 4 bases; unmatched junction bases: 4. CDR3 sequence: CASRRQGGYEQYF. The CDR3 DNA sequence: TGTGCCAGCAGAAGACAGGGGGGATACGAGCAGTACTTC.

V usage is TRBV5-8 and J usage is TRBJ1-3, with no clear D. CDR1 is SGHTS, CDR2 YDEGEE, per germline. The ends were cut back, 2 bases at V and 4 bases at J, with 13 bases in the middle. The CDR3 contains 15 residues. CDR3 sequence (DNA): TGTGCCAGCAGCTTCCTTGGGATTATCGGAAACACCATATATTTT. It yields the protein CASSFLGIIGNTIYF.

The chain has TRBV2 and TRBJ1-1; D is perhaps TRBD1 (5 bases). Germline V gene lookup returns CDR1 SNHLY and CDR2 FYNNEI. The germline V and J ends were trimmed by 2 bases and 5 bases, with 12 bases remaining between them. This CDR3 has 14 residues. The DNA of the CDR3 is TGTGCCAGCAGTGAAACGGGCGGGGGGACTGAAGCTTTCTTT. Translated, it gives CASSETGGGTEAFF.

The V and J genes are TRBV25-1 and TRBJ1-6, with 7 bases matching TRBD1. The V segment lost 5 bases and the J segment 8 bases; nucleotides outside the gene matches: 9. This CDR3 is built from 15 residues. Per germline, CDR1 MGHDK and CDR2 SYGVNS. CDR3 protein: CASSSDRQGDSPLHF. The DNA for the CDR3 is TGTGCCAGCAGTTCCGACCGACAGGGTGATTCACCCCTCCACTTT.

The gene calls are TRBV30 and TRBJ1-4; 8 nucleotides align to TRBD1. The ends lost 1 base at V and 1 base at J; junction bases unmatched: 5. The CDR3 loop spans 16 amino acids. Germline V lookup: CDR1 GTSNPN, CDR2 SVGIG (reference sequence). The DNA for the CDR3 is TGTGCCTGGAGTGGACCTGACAGGGGAACTAATGAAAAACTGTTTTTT. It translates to CAWSGPDRGTNEKLFF. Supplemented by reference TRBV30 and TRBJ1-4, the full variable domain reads SQTIHQWPATLVQPVGSPLSLECTVEGTSNPNLYWYRQAAGRGLQLLFYSVGIGQISSEVPQNLSASRPQDRQFILSSKKLLLSDSGFYLCAWSGPDRGTNEKLFFGSGTQLSVL.

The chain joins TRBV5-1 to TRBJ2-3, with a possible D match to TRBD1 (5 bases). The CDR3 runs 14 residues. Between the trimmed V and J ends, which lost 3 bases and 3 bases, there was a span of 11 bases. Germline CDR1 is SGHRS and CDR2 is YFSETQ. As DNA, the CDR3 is TGCGCCAGCAGCTCGGACACCCGAACAGATACGCAGTATTTT. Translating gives CASSSDTRTDTQYF.

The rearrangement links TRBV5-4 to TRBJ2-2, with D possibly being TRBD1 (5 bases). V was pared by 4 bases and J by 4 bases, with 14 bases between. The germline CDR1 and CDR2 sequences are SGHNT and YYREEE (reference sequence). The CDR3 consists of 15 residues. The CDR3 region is CASSPDLRATGELFF. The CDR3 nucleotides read TGTGCCAGCAGCCCCGACCTCAGGGCCACCGGGGAGCTGTTTTTT.